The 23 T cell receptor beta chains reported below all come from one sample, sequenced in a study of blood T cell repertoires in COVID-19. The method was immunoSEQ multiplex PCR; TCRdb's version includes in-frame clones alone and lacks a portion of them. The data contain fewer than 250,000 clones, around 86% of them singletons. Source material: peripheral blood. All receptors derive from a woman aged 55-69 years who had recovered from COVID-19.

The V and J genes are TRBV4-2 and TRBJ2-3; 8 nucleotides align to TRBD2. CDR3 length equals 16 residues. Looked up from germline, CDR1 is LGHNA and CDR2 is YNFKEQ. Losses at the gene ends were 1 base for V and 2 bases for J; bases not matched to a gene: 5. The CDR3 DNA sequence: TGTGCCAGCAGCCAAGGCGCGGGGGGCTACACAGATACGCAGTATTTT. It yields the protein CASSQGAGGYTDTQYF.

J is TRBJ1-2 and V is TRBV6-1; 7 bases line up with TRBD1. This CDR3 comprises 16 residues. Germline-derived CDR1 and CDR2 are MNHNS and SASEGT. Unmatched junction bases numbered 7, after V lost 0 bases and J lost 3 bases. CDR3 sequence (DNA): TGTGCCAGCAGTGAAGCGCTAGGGACAGTACACTATGGCTACACCTTC. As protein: CASSEALGTVHYGYTF.

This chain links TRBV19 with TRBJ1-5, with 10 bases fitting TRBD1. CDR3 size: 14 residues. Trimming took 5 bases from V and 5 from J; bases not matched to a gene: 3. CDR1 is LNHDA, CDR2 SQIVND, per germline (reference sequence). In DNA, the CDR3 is TGTGCCAGTAGTGCGACAGGGGGCCATCAGCCCCAGCATTTT. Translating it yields CASSATGGHQPQHF.

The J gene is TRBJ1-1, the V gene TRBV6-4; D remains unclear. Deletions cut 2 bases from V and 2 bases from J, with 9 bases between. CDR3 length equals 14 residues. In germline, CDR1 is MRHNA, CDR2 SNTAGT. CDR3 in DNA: TGTGCCAGCAGTGACGGCGAGGGAAACACTGAAGCTTTCTTT. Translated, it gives CASSDGEGNTEAFF.

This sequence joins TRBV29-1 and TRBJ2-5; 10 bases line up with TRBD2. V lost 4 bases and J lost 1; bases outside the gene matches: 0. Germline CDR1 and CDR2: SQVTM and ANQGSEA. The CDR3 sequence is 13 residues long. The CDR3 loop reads CSVVAGGQETQYF. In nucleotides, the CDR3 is TGCAGCGTTGTAGCGGGGGGCCAAGAGACCCAGTACTTC.

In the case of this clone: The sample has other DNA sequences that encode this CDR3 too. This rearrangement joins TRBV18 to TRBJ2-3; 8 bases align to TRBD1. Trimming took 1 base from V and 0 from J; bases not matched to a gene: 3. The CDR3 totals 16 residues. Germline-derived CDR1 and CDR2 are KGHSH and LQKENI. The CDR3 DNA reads TGTGCCAGCTCACCACTAACAGGGGGTAGCACAGATACGCAGTATTTT. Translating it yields CASSPLTGGSTDTQYF. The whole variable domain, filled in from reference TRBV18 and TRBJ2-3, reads NAGVMQNPRHLVRRRGQEARLRCSPMKGHSHVYWYRQLPEEGLKFMVYLQKENIIDESGMPKERFSAEFPKEGPSILRIQQVVRGDSAAYFCASSPLTGGSTDTQYFGPGTRLTVL.

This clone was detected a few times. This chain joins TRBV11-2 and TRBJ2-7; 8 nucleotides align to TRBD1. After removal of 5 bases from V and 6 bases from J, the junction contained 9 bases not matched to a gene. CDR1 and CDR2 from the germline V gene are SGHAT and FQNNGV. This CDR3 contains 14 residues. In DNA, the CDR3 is TGTGCCAGCAGCCCAAGAGTACAGGGGGGCGAGCAGTACTTC. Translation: CASSPRVQGGEQYF.

The CDR3 bases are TGTGCCAGCTCCTCTAGCGGAGAGACCCAGTACTTC. It encodes CASSSSGETQYF. The gene calls are TRBV28 and TRBJ2-5, with 7 bases identical to TRBD2. CDR3 length equals 12 residues. Germline CDR1 and CDR2: MDHEN and SYDVKM. The J segment lost 4 bases and the V segment lost 8 bases, leaving 4 bases of the junction unmatched.

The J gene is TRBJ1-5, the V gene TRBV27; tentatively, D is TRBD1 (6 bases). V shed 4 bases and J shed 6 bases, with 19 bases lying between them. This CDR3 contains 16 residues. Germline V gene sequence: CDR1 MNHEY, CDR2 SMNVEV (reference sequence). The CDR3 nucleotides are TGTGCCAGCAGTTCCTCACAGGGAGAATTGAGTCAGCCCCAGCATTTT. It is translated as CASSSSQGELSQPQHF.

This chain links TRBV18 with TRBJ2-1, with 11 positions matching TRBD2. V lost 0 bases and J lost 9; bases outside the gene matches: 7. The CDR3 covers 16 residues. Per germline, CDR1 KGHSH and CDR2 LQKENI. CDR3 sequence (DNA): TGTGCCAGCTCACCACCGATTAGCGGGGGGGCAAGTGAGCAGTTCTTC. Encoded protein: CASSPPISGGASEQFF.

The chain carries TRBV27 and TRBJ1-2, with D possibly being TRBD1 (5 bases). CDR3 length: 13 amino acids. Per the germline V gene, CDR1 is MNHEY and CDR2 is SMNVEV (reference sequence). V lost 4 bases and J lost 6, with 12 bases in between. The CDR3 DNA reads TGTGCCAGCAGTTGGTACGGAGGGGATGGCTACACCTTC. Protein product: CASSWYGGDGYTF.

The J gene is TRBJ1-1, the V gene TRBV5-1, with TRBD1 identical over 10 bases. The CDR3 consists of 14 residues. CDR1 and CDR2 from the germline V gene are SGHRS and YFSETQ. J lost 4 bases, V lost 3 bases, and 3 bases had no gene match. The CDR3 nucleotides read TGCGCCAGCAGCTGGACAGGGGGGTTCACTGAAGCTTTCTTT. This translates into CASSWTGGFTEAFF.

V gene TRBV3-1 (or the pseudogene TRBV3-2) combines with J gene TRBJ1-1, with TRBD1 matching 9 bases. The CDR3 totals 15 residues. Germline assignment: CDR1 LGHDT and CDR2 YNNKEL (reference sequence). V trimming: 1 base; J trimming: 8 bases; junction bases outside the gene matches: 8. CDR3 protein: CASSQVPGQGIEAFF. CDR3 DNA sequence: TGTGCCAGCAGCCAAGTACCGGGACAGGGCATCGAAGCTTTCTTT.

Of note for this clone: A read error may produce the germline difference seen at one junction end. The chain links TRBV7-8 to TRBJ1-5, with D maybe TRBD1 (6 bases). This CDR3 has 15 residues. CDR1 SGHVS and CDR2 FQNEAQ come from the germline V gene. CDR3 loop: CASSLAQGPNQPQHF. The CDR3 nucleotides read TGTGCCAGCAGCCTAGCCCAGGGGCCGAATCAGCCCCAGCATTTT. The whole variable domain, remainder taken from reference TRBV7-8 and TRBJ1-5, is GAGVSQSPRYKVAKRGQDVALRCDPISGHVSLFWYQQALGQGPEFLTYFQNEAQLDKSGLPSDRFFAERPEGSVSTLKIQRTQQEDSAVYLCASSLAQGPNQPQHFGDGTRLSIL.

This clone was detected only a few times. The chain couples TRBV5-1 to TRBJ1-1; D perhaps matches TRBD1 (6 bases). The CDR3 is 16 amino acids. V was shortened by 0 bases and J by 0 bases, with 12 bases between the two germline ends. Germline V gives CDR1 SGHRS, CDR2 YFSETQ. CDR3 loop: CASSLVTGTLNTEAFF. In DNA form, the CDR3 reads TGCGCCAGCAGCTTGGTCACAGGGACGTTGAACACTGAAGCTTTCTTT.

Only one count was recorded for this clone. CDR3 coding DNA: TGCAGCGTTGAAGAGGGCATCGTGCCGAACACCGGGGAGCTGTTTTTT. This sequence encodes CSVEEGIVPNTGELFF. This chain links TRBV29-1 with TRBJ2-2; no firm D call. Germline CDR1 is SQVTM and CDR2 is ANQGSEA. The CDR3 is made up of 16 amino acids. Trimming left V 0 bases short and J 0 bases short, with 11 bases between.

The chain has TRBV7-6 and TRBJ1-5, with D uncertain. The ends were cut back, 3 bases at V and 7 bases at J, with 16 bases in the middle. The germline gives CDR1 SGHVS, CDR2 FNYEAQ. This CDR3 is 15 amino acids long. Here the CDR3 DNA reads TGTGCCAGCAGCTTGTCAGACGGGCCGGGGCAGCCCCAGCATTTT. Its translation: CASSLSDGPGQPQHF.

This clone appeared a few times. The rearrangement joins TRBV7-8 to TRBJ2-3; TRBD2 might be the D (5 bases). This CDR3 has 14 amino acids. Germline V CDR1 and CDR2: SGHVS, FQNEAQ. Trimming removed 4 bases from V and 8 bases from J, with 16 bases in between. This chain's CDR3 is CASSSRGLGGTQYF. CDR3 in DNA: TGTGCCAGCAGCTCGCGAGGGTTAGGCGGTACGCAGTATTTT.

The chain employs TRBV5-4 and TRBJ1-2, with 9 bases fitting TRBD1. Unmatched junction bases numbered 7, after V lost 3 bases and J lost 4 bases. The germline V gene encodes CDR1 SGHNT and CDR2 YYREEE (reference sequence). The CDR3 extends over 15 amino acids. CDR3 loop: CASSSTMTGGYGYTF. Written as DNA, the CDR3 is TGTGCCAGCAGCTCGACAATGACAGGGGGCTATGGCTACACCTTC.

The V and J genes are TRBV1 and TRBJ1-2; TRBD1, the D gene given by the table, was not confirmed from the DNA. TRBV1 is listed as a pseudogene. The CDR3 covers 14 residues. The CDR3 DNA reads TGCACCAGCAGCCCCGGGACAGCGCTCTATGGCTACACCTTC. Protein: CTSSPGTALYGYTF.

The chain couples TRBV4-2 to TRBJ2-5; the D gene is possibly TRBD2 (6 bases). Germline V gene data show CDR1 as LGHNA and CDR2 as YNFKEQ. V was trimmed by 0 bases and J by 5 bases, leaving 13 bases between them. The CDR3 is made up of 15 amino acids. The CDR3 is CASSQDPGGGETQYF. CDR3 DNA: TGTGCCAGCAGCCAAGACCCCGGAGGAGGGGAGACCCAGTACTTC.

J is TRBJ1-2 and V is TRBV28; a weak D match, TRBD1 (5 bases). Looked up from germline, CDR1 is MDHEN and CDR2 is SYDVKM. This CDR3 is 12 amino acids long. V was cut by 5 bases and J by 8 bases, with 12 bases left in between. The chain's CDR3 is CASSAEWGGYTF. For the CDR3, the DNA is TGTGCCAGCAGTGCTGAATGGGGCGGCTACACCTTC.

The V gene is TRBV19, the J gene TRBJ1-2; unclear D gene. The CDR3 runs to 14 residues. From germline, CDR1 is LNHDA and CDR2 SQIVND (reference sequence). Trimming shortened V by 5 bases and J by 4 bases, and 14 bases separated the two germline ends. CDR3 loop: CASSSSVLGYGYTF. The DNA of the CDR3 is TGTGCCAGTAGTTCCTCGGTCCTAGGCTATGGCTACACCTTC.